The rows below give T cell receptor beta chains drawn from one sample of a study of identical twins. TCRdb re-called the 5' RACE reads with MiXCR, one entry per CDR3 protein. The sample includes some 1,600,000 distinct CDR3 sequences, about 32% of them seen just once. The sequenced sample consisted of cord blood. Every receptor here comes from a newborn girl in good health. Each CDR3 is given with its conserved first and last residue. The order of the fields is J gene, V gene, clone size, D gene, CDR3 DNA, CDR3 protein. The D gene is left open where the match is weak. Expanded clones are given a class, and other clones once, few, many or no size at all.

j_call: TRBJ2-1; v_call: TRBV20-1; clone_size: -; d_call: -; cdr3_nt: TGCAGTGCAAAGGGGACTCTCCGGGCCTTTTACAATGAGCAGTTCTTC; cdr3_aa: CSAKGTLRAFYNEQFF
j_call: TRBJ1-4; v_call: TRBV7-2; clone_size: -; d_call: -; cdr3_nt: TGTGCCAGCAGCATCAGGGGTTGGGAAAAACTGTTTTTT; cdr3_aa: CASSIRGWEKLFF
j_call: TRBJ1-5; v_call: TRBV25-1; clone_size: -; d_call: -; cdr3_nt: TGTCCCAGCAGTGAATCCGGCAGGGTCAATCAGCCCCAGCATTTT; cdr3_aa: CPSSESGRVNQPQHF
j_call: TRBJ1-1; v_call: TRBV20-1; clone_size: -; d_call: TRBD1; cdr3_nt: TGCAGTGCTCTGGACAGGGGGCGAACTGAAGCTTTCTTT; cdr3_aa: CSALDRGRTEAFF
j_call: TRBJ2-7; v_call: TRBV7-9; clone_size: -; d_call: TRBD1; cdr3_nt: TGTGCCAGCAGCTTAGCGGGTATCAGGGACAGGGTCGACGAGCAGTACTTC; cdr3_aa: CASSLAGIRDRVDEQYF
j_call: TRBJ1-5; v_call: TRBV6-1; clone_size: few; d_call: TRBD1; cdr3_nt: TGTGCCACCGGACAGGGGGTCCAGCCCCAGCATTTT; cdr3_aa: CATGQGVQPQHF
j_call: TRBJ2-1; v_call: TRBV28; clone_size: -; d_call: TRBD1; cdr3_nt: TGTGCCAGCAGCATGCTCGACAGGGGTTCCTACAATGAGCAGTTCTTC; cdr3_aa: CASSMLDRGSYNEQFF
j_call: TRBJ2-7; v_call: TRBV7-2; clone_size: few; d_call: TRBD2; cdr3_nt: TGTGCCAGCAGCTTGAGAATCTTGGTCCGGACTAGCGGCAACTACGAGCAGTACTTC; cdr3_aa: CASSLRILVRTSGNYEQYF
j_call: TRBJ2-1; v_call: TRBV7-9; clone_size: -; d_call: -; cdr3_nt: TGTGCCAGCAGCTTAGTGGGCAGGTCCTTGGCCTGCAATGAGCAGTTCTTC; cdr3_aa: CASSLVGRSLACNEQFF
j_call: TRBJ2-7; v_call: TRBV6-6; clone_size: -; d_call: TRBD2; cdr3_nt: TGTGCCAGCAGTACTAGCGGGGGGGCTACCTGCGAGCAGTACTTC; cdr3_aa: CASSTSGGATCEQYF
j_call: TRBJ2-3; v_call: TRBV5-1; clone_size: -; d_call: TRBD2; cdr3_nt: TGCGCCAGCACTTGGGCTCTAGCGGGGGTCCTCCGCGGGATGGATACGCAGTATTTT; cdr3_aa: CASTWALAGVLRGMDTQYF
j_call: TRBJ2-1; v_call: TRBV9; clone_size: few; d_call: -; cdr3_nt: TGTGCCAGCAGCGTAGATAATAAGGGCTATGAGCAGTTCTTC; cdr3_aa: CASSVDNKGYEQFF
j_call: TRBJ1-6; v_call: TRBV12-3/TRBV12-4; clone_size: many; d_call: TRBD1; cdr3_nt: TGTGCCAGCACCCCCGGGACAGACAGTTCACCCCTCCACTTT; cdr3_aa: CASTPGTDSSPLHF
j_call: TRBJ1-1; v_call: TRBV10-3; clone_size: -; d_call: TRBD1; cdr3_nt: TGTGCCACCGCTGCCCGGGACAGTGAAGCTTTCTTT; cdr3_aa: CATAARDSEAFF
j_call: TRBJ1-2; v_call: TRBV25-1; clone_size: -; d_call: -; cdr3_nt: TGTGCCAGCAGTGCGCCCGGGGCCCTGAAGGACTATGGCTACACCTTC; cdr3_aa: CASSAPGALKDYGYTF
j_call: TRBJ2-1; v_call: TRBV3-1; clone_size: few; d_call: TRBD1; cdr3_nt: TGTGCCAGCAGCGACGGGACAGGGAACAATGAGCAGTTCTTC; cdr3_aa: CASSDGTGNNEQFF
j_call: TRBJ2-7; v_call: TRBV3-1; clone_size: -; d_call: TRBD2; cdr3_nt: TGTGCCAGCAGCGAACTAGCGGGGGGGCCGCTGTACTTC; cdr3_aa: CASSELAGGPLYF
j_call: TRBJ1-2; v_call: TRBV29-1; clone_size: -; d_call: -; cdr3_nt: TGCAGCGTTGACCCGGCAGGGCATGGCTACACCTTC; cdr3_aa: CSVDPAGHGYTF
j_call: TRBJ2-1; v_call: TRBV2; clone_size: few; d_call: TRBD2; cdr3_nt: TGTGCCAGCAGTGAGAGTAGCGGGGGGCACAATGAGCAGTTCTTC; cdr3_aa: CASSESSGGHNEQFF
j_call: TRBJ2-3; v_call: TRBV5-1; clone_size: -; d_call: TRBD2; cdr3_nt: TGCGCCAGCAGCATCGGACTAGCCTCAGATACGCAGTATTTT; cdr3_aa: CASSIGLASDTQYF
j_call: TRBJ2-1; v_call: TRBV7-2; clone_size: many; d_call: TRBD2; cdr3_nt: TGCGCCAGCAGCTTGGCTAGCGGGAGGGGGTCCTACAATGAGCAGTTCTTC; cdr3_aa: CASSLASGRGSYNEQFF
j_call: TRBJ2-4; v_call: TRBV5-1; clone_size: few; d_call: TRBD1; cdr3_nt: TGCGCCAGCACCGCGACAGGGTCCAAAAACATTCAGTACTTC; cdr3_aa: CASTATGSKNIQYF
j_call: TRBJ1-1; v_call: TRBV29-1; clone_size: -; d_call: -; cdr3_nt: TGCAGCGTTGAAAACGTGAACACTGAAGCTTTCTTT; cdr3_aa: CSVENVNTEAFF
j_call: TRBJ1-2; v_call: TRBV6-6; clone_size: few; d_call: -; cdr3_nt: TGTGCCATTGGCCGAGGGGGGGTTTATGGCTACACCTTC; cdr3_aa: CAIGRGGVYGYTF
j_call: TRBJ1-5; v_call: TRBV24-1; clone_size: few; d_call: -; cdr3_nt: TGTGCCACCAGTGCTGGGAGGAATCAGCCCCAGCATTTT; cdr3_aa: CATSAGRNQPQHF
j_call: TRBJ2-1; v_call: TRBV6-1; clone_size: -; d_call: -; cdr3_nt: TGTGCCAGCTCCGGGACACCGACTTGGAATGAGCAGTTCTTC; cdr3_aa: CASSGTPTWNEQFF
j_call: TRBJ1-5; v_call: TRBV2; clone_size: few; d_call: -; cdr3_nt: TGTGCCAGCAGTGAACAGGGATGGAATCAGCCCCAGCATTTT; cdr3_aa: CASSEQGWNQPQHF
j_call: TRBJ2-3; v_call: TRBV28; clone_size: -; d_call: TRBD1; cdr3_nt: TGTGCCAGCAGTTTGAACCGGGACAGGGTGACAGATACGCAGTATTTT; cdr3_aa: CASSLNRDRVTDTQYF
j_call: TRBJ2-3; v_call: TRBV10-3; clone_size: -; d_call: -; cdr3_nt: TGTGCCATCAGTGACCGGGACGGGAAGAGGGATACGCAGTATTTT; cdr3_aa: CAISDRDGKRDTQYF
j_call: TRBJ2-1; v_call: TRBV3-1; clone_size: few; d_call: TRBD2; cdr3_nt: TGTGCCAGCAGCCAAGTTCCCCTAGCGGGAGGGGGCCACAATGAGCAGTTCTTC; cdr3_aa: CASSQVPLAGGGHNEQFF
j_call: TRBJ1-5; v_call: TRBV7-2; clone_size: few; d_call: -; cdr3_nt: TGTGCCAGCAGCCCCAGCCAAAATCAGCCCCAGCATTTT; cdr3_aa: CASSPSQNQPQHF
j_call: TRBJ1-6; v_call: TRBV12-3/TRBV12-4; clone_size: -; d_call: -; cdr3_nt: TGTGCCAGCAGTGGGGAGGGAGGCTATAATTCACCCCTCCACTTT; cdr3_aa: CASSGEGGYNSPLHF
j_call: TRBJ2-2; v_call: TRBV2; clone_size: few; d_call: TRBD2; cdr3_nt: TGTGCCAGCTTAGCGGGGCCGGGCGGGGAGCTGTTTTTT; cdr3_aa: CASLAGPGGELFF
j_call: TRBJ2-7; v_call: TRBV29-1; clone_size: -; d_call: TRBD2; cdr3_nt: TGCAGCGTTGCCCTAGCGGGGGGGCGCGGGAACGAGCAGTACTTC; cdr3_aa: CSVALAGGRGNEQYF
j_call: TRBJ2-4; v_call: TRBV12-3/TRBV12-4; clone_size: few; d_call: TRBD2; cdr3_nt: TGTGCCAGCAGTCCCTCTTTGCGGGGGGGCCCCCAAAACATTCAGTACTTC; cdr3_aa: CASSPSLRGGPQNIQYF
j_call: TRBJ2-1; v_call: TRBV11-1; clone_size: -; d_call: -; cdr3_nt: TGTGCCAGCAGCTTATTTGCCCTCACTAGCAGCTCCTGCAATGAGCAGTTCTTC; cdr3_aa: CASSLFALTSSSCNEQFF
j_call: TRBJ1-2; v_call: TRBV5-1; clone_size: -; d_call: TRBD1; cdr3_nt: TGCGCCAGCACTAGGGGACAGAACTATGGCTACACCTTC; cdr3_aa: CASTRGQNYGYTF
j_call: TRBJ2-5; v_call: TRBV9; clone_size: -; d_call: -; cdr3_nt: TGTGCCAGCAGCGTAGCGGGGAGCTCCCACAATGAGCAGTACTTC; cdr3_aa: CASSVAGSSHNEQYF
j_call: TRBJ1-4; v_call: TRBV5-4; clone_size: -; d_call: TRBD1; cdr3_nt: TGTGCCAGCAGCTTACAGGGGAAGCTTAATGAAAAACTGTTTTTT; cdr3_aa: CASSLQGKLNEKLFF
j_call: TRBJ2-3; v_call: TRBV6-5; clone_size: many; d_call: -; cdr3_nt: TGTGCCAGCAGTTACGGCCCCACAGATACGCAGTATTTT; cdr3_aa: CASSYGPTDTQYF
j_call: TRBJ1-1; v_call: TRBV29-1; clone_size: few; d_call: -; cdr3_nt: TGCAGCGTTGTGGGGACAAGTGAAGCTTTCTTT; cdr3_aa: CSVVGTSEAFF
j_call: TRBJ2-7; v_call: TRBV6-2/TRBV6-3; clone_size: -; d_call: -; cdr3_nt: TGTGCCAGCCAAGGGGCTCTAGCGAGCGAGCAGTACTTC; cdr3_aa: CASQGALASEQYF
j_call: TRBJ1-3; v_call: TRBV30; clone_size: few; d_call: TRBD1; cdr3_nt: TGTGCCTGGTCGACAGGGAGCTCTGGAAACACCATATATTTT; cdr3_aa: CAWSTGSSGNTIYF
j_call: TRBJ1-4; v_call: TRBV5-1; clone_size: many; d_call: -; cdr3_nt: TGCGCCAGCAGGACAGGCATAAATGAAAAACTGTTTTTT; cdr3_aa: CASRTGINEKLFF
j_call: TRBJ1-3; v_call: TRBV7-2; clone_size: -; d_call: -; cdr3_nt: TGTGCCAGCAGCTTGGGGACCGCTCGCTCTGGAAACACCATATATTTT; cdr3_aa: CASSLGTARSGNTIYF
j_call: TRBJ2-3; v_call: TRBV20-1; clone_size: -; d_call: -; cdr3_nt: TGCAGCGCCATTAGGGCGGGATCTAACACAGATACGCAGTATTTT; cdr3_aa: CSAIRAGSNTDTQYF
j_call: TRBJ2-3; v_call: TRBV13; clone_size: -; d_call: -; cdr3_nt: TGTGCCAGCAGCCGAAGGGGGGTCAACACAGATACGCAGTATTTT; cdr3_aa: CASSRRGVNTDTQYF
j_call: TRBJ2-5; v_call: TRBV11-2; clone_size: -; d_call: -; cdr3_nt: TGTGCCAGCAGCTTAGATCAGGGGCAAGAGACCCAGTACTTC; cdr3_aa: CASSLDQGQETQYF
j_call: TRBJ2-1; v_call: TRBV6-1; clone_size: few; d_call: -; cdr3_nt: TGTGCCAGCAGCCGACGCGGGGCTAGCCCTAGCTCCTACAATGAGCAGTTCTTC; cdr3_aa: CASSRRGASPSSYNEQFF
j_call: TRBJ1-1; v_call: TRBV29-1; clone_size: -; d_call: -; cdr3_nt: TGCAGCGGCCGTCAACAGGGTGAAGCTTTCTTT; cdr3_aa: CSGRQQGEAFF
j_call: TRBJ1-2; v_call: TRBV10-3; clone_size: -; d_call: -; cdr3_nt: TGTGCCATCAGTGAGTCGGAGGGCTTGGGCTACACCTTC; cdr3_aa: CAISESEGLGYTF
j_call: TRBJ2-1; v_call: TRBV7-9; clone_size: -; d_call: TRBD2; cdr3_nt: TGTGCCAGCAGCTTGGTGCTAGCGGTGACTTACAATGAGCAGTTCTTC; cdr3_aa: CASSLVLAVTYNEQFF
j_call: TRBJ1-5; v_call: TRBV20-1; clone_size: -; d_call: -; cdr3_nt: TGCAGTGCTAGACTTAGCGGGTGGCAGCCCCAGCATTTT; cdr3_aa: CSARLSGWQPQHF
j_call: TRBJ2-7; v_call: TRBV6-6; clone_size: -; d_call: -; cdr3_nt: TGTGCCAGCAACCTTTGGCCCGACAGGTCTGCCTACGAGCAGTACTTC; cdr3_aa: CASNLWPDRSAYEQYF
j_call: TRBJ2-3; v_call: TRBV27; clone_size: -; d_call: TRBD2; cdr3_nt: TGTGCCAGCAGTCCACGACTAGCGGGTCTCTCAGATACGCAGTATTTT; cdr3_aa: CASSPRLAGLSDTQYF
j_call: TRBJ2-3; v_call: TRBV2; clone_size: few; d_call: -; cdr3_nt: TGTGCCAGCAGTGAACGAGCGGGCCCGCAGTATTTT; cdr3_aa: CASSERAGPQYF
j_call: TRBJ1-1; v_call: TRBV6-1; clone_size: -; d_call: -; cdr3_nt: TGTGCCAGCAGTGGTGGGACGGGAACGAACACTGAAGCTTTCTTT; cdr3_aa: CASSGGTGTNTEAFF
j_call: TRBJ2-4; v_call: TRBV28; clone_size: few; d_call: -; cdr3_nt: TGTGCCAGCATCCCTACGTTGAGGGGGAGGGTGGCCAAAAACATTCAGTACTTC; cdr3_aa: CASIPTLRGRVAKNIQYF
j_call: TRBJ2-3; v_call: TRBV12-3/TRBV12-4; clone_size: few; d_call: TRBD1; cdr3_nt: TGTGCCAGCAGCTCACTAGGGACAGGGCGCACAGATACGCAGTATTTT; cdr3_aa: CASSSLGTGRTDTQYF